Following are 5 T cell receptor beta chains from one sample sequenced in a study of blood T cells in healthy people across ages. Together with a sample-barcoded 5' primer, a J-beta primer mix was included in a second PCR lasting about 7 to 11 cycles. TCRdb re-called the 5' RACE reads through MiXCR, storing one row per CDR3 protein. This table holds 800,000 or so distinct CDR3 sequences, around a quarter found once. The sample was also reused in another study, on T cells of mothers and their children.

Sample: blood. Receptors were obtained from a boy between 10 and 17 years old in good health.

The sample holds a few counts of this clonotype. The V and J genes are TRBV10-3 and TRBJ2-5; D remains ambiguous. The assigned J gene may be wrong: the sequence end matches TRBJ2-1 better. Germline V gene sequence: CDR1 ENHRY, CDR2 SYGVKD. The CDR3 contains 14 residues. CDR3 sequence reads: CAIRPVGQYNEQFF. CDR3 nucleotides: TGTGCCATCAGACCGGTTGGGCAGTACAATGAGCAGTTCTTC.

In this sample, this clonotype turned up a few times. The chain carries TRBV10-3 and TRBJ2-7; 9 bases line up with TRBD2. Germline V gene lookup returns CDR1 ENHRY and CDR2 SYGVKD. There are 14 residues in the CDR3. The ends lost 6 bases at V and 2 bases at J; junction bases unmatched: 5. The CDR3 protein is CAIREASGTYEQYF. In nucleotides, the CDR3 is TGTGCCATCAGGGAGGCTAGCGGGACCTACGAGCAGTACTTC.

This clonotype was found a few times. The V call is TRBV28, the J call TRBJ2-7; D tentatively fits TRBD1 or TRBD2 (5 bases each). Germline V lookup: CDR1 MDHEN, CDR2 SYDVKM. Trimming cost V 5 bases and J 0 bases, with 17 bases left between them. The CDR3 extends over 16 amino acids. CDR3 nucleotides: TGTGCCAGCAGTCTCTACAGGACTGGGAGCTCCTACGAGCAGTACTTC. This encodes CASSLYRTGSSYEQYF.

The rearrangement links TRBV7-2 to TRBJ2-5, with 9 bases that match TRBD1. The end of the DNA aligns better with TRBJ2-7, so the J call may be wrong. This CDR3 has 15 residues. From germline, CDR1 is SGHTA and CDR2 FQGNSA. The CDR3 reads CASSKEGQGLYEQYF. The CDR3 bases are TGTGCCAGCAGCAAAGAGGGACAGGGACTCTACGAGCAGTACTTC.

In the case of this clonotype: A read error may account for a junction end that differs from germline. V is TRBV12-3 or TRBV12-4 and J is TRBJ2-3, with 8 bases aligning to TRBD1. The CDR3 runs 15 residues. CDR3 coding DNA: TGTGCCAGCAGTCCTCGGACAGGGAGCACAGATCCGCAGTATTTT. Its protein is CASSPRTGSTDPQYF.